This T cell receptor beta chain originates from a study of response to subunit inactivated influenza vaccine. General study findings and limits: Authors suggested few new T cells are recruited by each seasonal influenza vaccination.

The CDR3 contains 15 residues. Between the trimmed V and J ends, which lost 5 bases and 0 bases, there was a span of 14 bases. In germline, CDR1 is KGHSH, CDR2 LQKENI. This clonotype has only a few counts. Antigen: not known. TCRdb passed the RT-PCR reads through MiXCR, listing each CDR3 protein once. Among more than 250,000 distinct CDR3 sequences listed, 21% were seen once. The chain couples TRBV18 to TRBJ2-7; possible D gene TRBD1, 6 bases. The sequence was obtained from a man aged 45-69 years who received an inactivated influenza vaccine. Specimen: PBMCs from blood, collected 21 months after vaccination. The CDR3 sequence: CASSAQRGTSYEQYF. CDR3 bases: TGTGCCAGCTCAGCCCAAAGGGGGACCTCCTACGAGCAGTACTTC.